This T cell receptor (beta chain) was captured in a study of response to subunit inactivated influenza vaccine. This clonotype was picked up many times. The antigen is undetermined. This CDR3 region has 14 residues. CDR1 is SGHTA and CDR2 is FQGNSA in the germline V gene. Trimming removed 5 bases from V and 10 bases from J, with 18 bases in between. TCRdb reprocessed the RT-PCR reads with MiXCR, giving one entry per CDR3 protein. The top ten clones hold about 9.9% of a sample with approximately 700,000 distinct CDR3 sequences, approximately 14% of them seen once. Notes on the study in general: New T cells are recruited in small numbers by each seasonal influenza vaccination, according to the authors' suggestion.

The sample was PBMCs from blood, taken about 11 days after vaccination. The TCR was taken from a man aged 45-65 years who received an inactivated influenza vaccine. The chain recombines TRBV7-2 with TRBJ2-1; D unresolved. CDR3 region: CASSIAPSVQEQFF. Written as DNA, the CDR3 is TGTGCCAGCAGCATCGCGCCTAGTGTACAGGAGCAGTTCTTC.